This TCR beta chain came from a study of vaccination effects on CD4 cells after COVID-19. Study information: Participants got two doses of BNT162b2 or mRNA-1273 vaccine. Two convalescent patients gave samples 16 days and one week before vaccination. Overall study findings and caveats: Vaccine-induced new clones formed most post-vaccine spike-reactive clones in convalescents. After vaccination, at late timepoints, clones induced by infection and by vaccine contracted markedly.

V was shortened by 1 base and J by 4 bases, with 19 bases between the two germline ends. The CDR3 has 17 amino acids. Per the germline V gene, CDR1 is MGHRA and CDR2 is YSYEKL. In regard to this clone: The target antigen is unknown.

Profiling relied on immunoSEQ multiplex PCR, and the TCRdb table lists in-frame clones only, not all of them. Among around 75,000 clones listed, roughly 73% were seen once. Before any sequencing was done, the ViraFEST assay used viral peptide pools to expand antigen-specific CD4+ T cells. Once cultured for roughly ten days, the cells underwent separation to obtain CD4+ T cells. This individual contracted SARS-CoV-2 between March and December 2020, as verified by PCR. The source is a human donor who had a prior SARS-CoV-2 infection. The chain is built from TRBV4-1 and TRBJ2-5; possible D gene TRBD2, 6 bases. Sequencing used CD4+ T cells from PBMCs cultured with HIV peptides, obtained before COVID-19 vaccination. Subset meaning: HIV-1 Nef peptide pool negative control/reference culture. For the CDR3, the DNA is TGCGCCAGCAGCCAAGGCCCCGGGACTTACACTGTAGAGACCCAGTACTTC. Amino acid sequence: CASSQGPGTYTVETQYF.